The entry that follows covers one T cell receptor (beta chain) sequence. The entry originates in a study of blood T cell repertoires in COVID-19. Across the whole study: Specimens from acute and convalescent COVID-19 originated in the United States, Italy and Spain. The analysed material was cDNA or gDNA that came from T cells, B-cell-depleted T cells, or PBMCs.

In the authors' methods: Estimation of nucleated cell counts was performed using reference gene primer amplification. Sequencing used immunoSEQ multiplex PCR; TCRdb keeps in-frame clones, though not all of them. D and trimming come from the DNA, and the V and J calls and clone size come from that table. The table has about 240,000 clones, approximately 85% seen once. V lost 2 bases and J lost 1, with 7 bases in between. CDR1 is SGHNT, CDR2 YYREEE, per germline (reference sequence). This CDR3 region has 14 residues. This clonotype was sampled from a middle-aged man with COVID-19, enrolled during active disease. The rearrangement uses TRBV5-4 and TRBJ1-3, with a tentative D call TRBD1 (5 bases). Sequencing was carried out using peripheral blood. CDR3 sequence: CASSFQGSGNTIYF. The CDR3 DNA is TGTGCCAGCAGCTTTCAGGGTTCTGGAAACACCATATATTTT.